A single sample is the source of the 29 T cell receptor beta chains below, sequenced in a study of T cells expressing NK-cell markers. TCRdb reanalyzed the 5' RACE reads, giving one entry per CDR3 protein sequence and no DNA. The sample includes some 460,000 distinct CDR3 sequences. The sample taken for sequencing was blood T cells: a sorted CD56 or NKG2C T cell subset, CD4+ or CD8+ T cells, or bulk PBMC T cells (not recorded which). Receptors originate from a woman in her forties or fifties in good health.

CDR3 amino acids: CASRGGGLVTGELFF. The genes are TRBV25-1 and TRBJ2-2; absent DNA, TCRdb's TRBD1 call cannot be checked. CDR3 length: 15 residues. Germline V CDR1 and CDR2: MGHDK, SYGVNS.

The genes are TRBV4-1 and TRBJ2-7; TCRdb lists TRBD2, though no DNA is available to test this call. This CDR3 has 16 residues. Germline CDR1 MGHRA, CDR2 YSYEKL. This CDR3 is CASSQIKLVGTYEQYF.

The chain carries TRBV5-1 and TRBJ1-2; TCRdb reports TRBD1, a call that lacks DNA to check it against. CDR3 size: 13 residues. Germline V gene sequence: CDR1 SGHRS, CDR2 YFSETQ. This CDR3 reads CASSSGTERDYTF.

The chain's CDR3 is CASRRDRAYGGELFF. This chain links TRBV6-1 with TRBJ2-2; checking the TCRdb D call of TRBD1 is not possible without DNA. This CDR3 contains 15 residues. Germline V gives CDR1 MNHNS, CDR2 SASEGT.

V gene TRBV7-9 combines with J gene TRBJ1-2; lacking DNA, the TRBD1 call made by TCRdb goes unchecked. The CDR3 extends over 17 amino acids. Germline V gives CDR1 SEHNR, CDR2 FQNEAQ (reference sequence). The CDR3 region is CASSLRTGNLPNYGYTF.

This chain joins TRBV5-1 and TRBJ1-1. Germline assignment: CDR1 SGHRS and CDR2 YFSETQ. The CDR3 covers 14 residues. CDR3 residues: CASSFGAVNTEAFF.

This chain uses TRBV27 with TRBJ2-1; lacking DNA, the TRBD1 call made by TCRdb goes unchecked. Germline V gives CDR1 MNHEY, CDR2 SMNVEV (reference sequence). The CDR3 contains 15 residues. CDR3 residues: CASSGRDRVHNEQFF.

The chain is built from TRBV3-1 and TRBJ1-1; TCRdb picks TRBD1, but there is no DNA to check that call. CDR1 is LGHDT, CDR2 YNNKEL, per germline (reference sequence). The CDR3 loop spans 13 amino acids. The CDR3 protein is CASSHNGGNKAFF.

The chain recombines TRBV4-1 with TRBJ2-7. This CDR3 has 16 residues. In germline, CDR1 is MGHRA, CDR2 YSYEKL. The CDR3 here is CASSQDRNPKVYEQYF.

The chain links TRBV5-1 to TRBJ2-4; TCRdb outputs TRBD2, but without DNA this stays unchecked. Germline values: CDR1 SGHRS, CDR2 YFSETQ. The CDR3 totals 15 residues. The CDR3 region is CASRLDAGAGNIQYF. Full variable domain (missing parts from reference TRBV5-1 and TRBJ2-4): KAGVTQTPRYLIKTRGQQVTLSCSPISGHRSVSWYQQTPGQGLQFLFEYFSETQRNKGNFPGRFSGRQFSNSRSEMNVSTLELGDSALYLCASRLDAGAGNIQYFGAGTRLSVL.

The chain combines TRBV20-1 with TRBJ1-1; the TCRdb call, TRBD1, lacks DNA for checking. Germline CDR1 and CDR2: DFQATT and SNEGSKA (reference sequence). The CDR3 spans 16 residues. The CDR3 spells CSAREGSAGRNTEAFF.

V usage is TRBV21-1 and J usage is TRBJ2-1; the D call of TRBD1 rests on TCRdb alone, since no DNA is present to check it. TRBV21-1 is a pseudogene segment. The CDR3 consists of 15 residues. The CDR3: CASSTSLREDNEQFF.

The rearrangement joins TRBV20-1 to TRBJ1-2. Germline CDR1 is DFQATT and CDR2 is SNEGSKA (reference sequence). The CDR3 spans 16 residues. This CDR3 reads CSARVGGAQANYGYTF.

The V and J genes are TRBV7-9 and TRBJ2-5. Germline CDR1 and CDR2: SEHNR and FQNEAQ (reference sequence). This CDR3 contains 18 residues. CDR3 loop: CASQPNAGPRLLFWTQYF.

The V and J genes are TRBV4-1 and TRBJ2-4. This CDR3 comprises 15 residues. Germline assignment: CDR1 MGHRA and CDR2 YSYEKL. Here the CDR3 reads CASSQLNLAKNIQYF.

The chain carries TRBV5-4 and TRBJ2-3; the TRBD1 assignment by TCRdb is unverifiable without DNA. The CDR3 consists of 13 residues. Germline CDR1 SGHNT, CDR2 YYREEE (reference sequence). The CDR3 loop is CAAADRVTDTQYF.

The chain has TRBV11-2 and TRBJ2-5; TCRdb's D call, TRBD2, is unchecked because there is no DNA. Looked up from germline, CDR1 is SGHAT and CDR2 is FQNNGV. This CDR3 has 16 residues. The CDR3 here is CASSMGLARKGETQYF.

This sequence joins TRBV12-3 or TRBV12-4 and TRBJ2-2; TCRdb designates TRBD1, a call that cannot be tested without DNA. The CDR3 covers 16 residues. CDR3: CASSSTGKTWTGELFF.

The gene calls are TRBV5-1 and TRBJ2-7; TCRdb's D call of TRBD2 is untestable without DNA. CDR1 and CDR2 from the germline V gene are SGHRS and YFSETQ. This CDR3 is built from 16 residues. The CDR3: CASSLEGLAGAREQYF.

V is TRBV18 and J is TRBJ2-3; the TCRdb D gene call, TRBD2, has no DNA to confirm it. CDR1 is KGHSH, CDR2 LQKENI, per germline. The CDR3 loop spans 16 amino acids. The CDR3 reads CASSLAASGNTDTQYF.

V and J are TRBV9 and TRBJ1-2. CDR3 length: 14 amino acids. Per germline, CDR1 SGDLS and CDR2 YYNGEE. This chain's CDR3 is CASSVAMASYGYTF.

The gene calls are TRBV3-1 and TRBJ2-3; TCRdb reports TRBD1, a call that lacks DNA to check it against. The CDR3 totals 16 residues. Germline values: CDR1 LGHDT, CDR2 YNNKEL (reference sequence). This CDR3 reads CASSQEAGTSTDTQYF.

This chain's CDR3 is CASSPGGGGTNEAFF. The chain couples TRBV12-3 or TRBV12-4 to TRBJ1-1. This CDR3 region has 15 residues.

CDR3 region: CTSRREETQYF. This sequence joins TRBV29-1 and TRBJ2-5; TCRdb outputs TRBD2, but without DNA this stays unchecked. Per germline, CDR1 SQVTM and CDR2 ANQGSEA. The CDR3 is 11 residues long.

V is TRBV12-5 and J is TRBJ1-1; TCRdb's D gene call, TRBD1, goes unchecked for lack of DNA. The germline V gene has CDR1 LGHNT and CDR2 FRNRAP. The CDR3 runs to 14 residues. CDR3 in amino acids: CASGPRTAGTEAFF.

V gene TRBV5-1 combines with J gene TRBJ1-2; TCRdb's D gene call, TRBD1, goes unchecked for lack of DNA. The CDR3 contains 13 residues. Germline CDR1 and CDR2: SGHRS and YFSETQ. CDR3 residues: CASSETGKEGYTF.

The chain links TRBV24-1 to TRBJ2-5. This CDR3 has 15 amino acids. Germline V CDR1 and CDR2: KGHDR, SFDVKD. The CDR3 is CATSDLLQFQETQYF.

The gene calls are TRBV12-3 or TRBV12-4 and TRBJ2-1. This CDR3 contains 14 residues. CDR3 amino acids: CASSLSGAYNEQFF.

CDR3 loop: CASSPLGTQSVYF. The chain employs TRBV9 and TRBJ2-3; TCRdb names TRBD1, which stays unverified in the absence of DNA. Germline V lookup: CDR1 SGDLS, CDR2 YYNGEE. The CDR3 has 13 amino acids. Variable domain in full (rest from reference TRBV9 and TRBJ2-3): DSGVTQTPKHLITATGQRVTLRCSPRSGDLSVYWYQQSLDQGLQFLIQYYNGEERAKGNILERFSAQQFPDLHSELNLSSLELGDSALYFCASSPLGTQSVYFGPGTRLTVL.